The present entry profiles one T cell receptor beta chain with its context. Its specific antigen is unknown. Per-base quality was not reported, and no clone a single base away is much larger than it. The germline V gene (reference sequence) sets CDR1 to GTSNPN and CDR2 to SVGIG. Its CDR3 holds 12 amino acids, cysteine through phenylalanine. The kept DNA is CDR3 alone, 36 bases in frame from the first base. The germline ends are 9 bases apart after V is trimmed by 2 bases and J by 5 bases. The record originates from a study of technical replicates of blood from several donors (TCRdb year 2017). Receptor libraries were prepared by the immunoSEQ multiplex PCR assay. TCRdb holds this immuneACCESS table with in-frame rearrangements only. Some clones are missing; in checked studies, unresolved V genes explain under half, and the rest has no known cause. The sample includes some 14,000 clones, with roughly 83% observed a single time. The ten largest make up 9.5% to 15% of the sample.

The source of this sequence is a human donor in good health. The chain is made from TRBV30 and TRBJ2-5; there is no confident call for the D gene. Sequencing was performed on PBMCs. The DNA reads TGTGCCTGGAGTCTGATCGCGGAGACCCAGTACTTC. Translated, it gives CAWSLIAETQYF. Supplemented by the reference TRBV30 and TRBJ2-5 proteins around the CDR3, the complete variable domain is SQTIHQWPATLVQPVGSPLSLECTVEGTSNPNLYWYRQAAGRGLQLLFYSVGIGQISSEVPQNLSASRPQDRQFILSSKKLLLSDSGFYLCAWSLIAETQYFGPGTRLLVL.